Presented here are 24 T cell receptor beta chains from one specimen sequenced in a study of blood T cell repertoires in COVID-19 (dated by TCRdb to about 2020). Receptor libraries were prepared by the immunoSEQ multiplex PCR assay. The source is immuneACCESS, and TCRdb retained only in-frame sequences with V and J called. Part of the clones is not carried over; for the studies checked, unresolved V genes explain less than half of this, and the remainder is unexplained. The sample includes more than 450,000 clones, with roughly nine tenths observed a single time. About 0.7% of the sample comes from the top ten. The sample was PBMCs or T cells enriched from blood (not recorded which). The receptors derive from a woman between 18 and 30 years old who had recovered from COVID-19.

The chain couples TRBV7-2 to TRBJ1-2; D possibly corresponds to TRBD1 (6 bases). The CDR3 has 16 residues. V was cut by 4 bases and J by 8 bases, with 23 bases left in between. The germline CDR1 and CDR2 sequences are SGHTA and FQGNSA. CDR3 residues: CASSSPRQAQKGGYTF. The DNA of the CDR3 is TGTGCCAGCAGCTCCCCTAGACAGGCCCAAAAAGGGGGCTACACCTTC.

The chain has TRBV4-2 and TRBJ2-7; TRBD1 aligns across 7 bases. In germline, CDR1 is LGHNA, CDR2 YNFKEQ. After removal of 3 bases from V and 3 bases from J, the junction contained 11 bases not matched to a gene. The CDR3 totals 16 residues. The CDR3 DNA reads TGTGCCAGCAGCCACCCCGGACAGGCTACCCTCTACGAGCAGTACTTC. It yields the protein CASSHPGQATLYEQYF.

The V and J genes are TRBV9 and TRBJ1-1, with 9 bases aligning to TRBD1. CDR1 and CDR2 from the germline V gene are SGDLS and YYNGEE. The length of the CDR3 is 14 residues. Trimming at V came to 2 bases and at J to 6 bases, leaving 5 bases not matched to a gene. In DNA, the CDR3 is TGTGCCAGCAGCGTCCGGGACAGGGTGGCTGAAGCTTTCTTT. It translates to CASSVRDRVAEAFF.

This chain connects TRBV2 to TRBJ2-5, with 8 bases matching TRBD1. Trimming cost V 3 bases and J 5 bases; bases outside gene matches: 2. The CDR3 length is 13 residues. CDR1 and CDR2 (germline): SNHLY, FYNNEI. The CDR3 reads CASSDTGGETQYF. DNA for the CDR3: TGTGCCAGCAGTGACACAGGGGGGGAGACCCAGTACTTC.

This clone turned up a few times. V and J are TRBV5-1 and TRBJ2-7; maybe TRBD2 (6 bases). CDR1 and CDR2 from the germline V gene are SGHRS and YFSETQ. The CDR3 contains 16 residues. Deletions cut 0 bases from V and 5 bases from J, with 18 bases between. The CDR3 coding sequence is TGCGCCAGCAGCTTGGCTGGAGGGTTGGGGAACAACGAGCAGTACTTC. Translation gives CASSLAGGLGNNEQYF.

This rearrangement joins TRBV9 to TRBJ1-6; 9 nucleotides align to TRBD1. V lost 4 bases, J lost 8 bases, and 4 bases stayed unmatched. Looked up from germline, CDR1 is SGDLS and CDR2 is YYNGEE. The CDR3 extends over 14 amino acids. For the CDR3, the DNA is TGTGCCAGCAGCACCAGGGACAGGGATTCACCCCTCCACTTT. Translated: CASSTRDRDSPLHF.

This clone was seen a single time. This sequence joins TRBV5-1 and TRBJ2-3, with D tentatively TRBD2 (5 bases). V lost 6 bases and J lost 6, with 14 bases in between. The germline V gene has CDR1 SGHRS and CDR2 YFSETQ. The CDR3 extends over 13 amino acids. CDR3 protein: CASNEGPRDTQYF. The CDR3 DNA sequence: TGCGCCAGCAATGAGGGTCCTAGGGATACGCAGTATTTT.

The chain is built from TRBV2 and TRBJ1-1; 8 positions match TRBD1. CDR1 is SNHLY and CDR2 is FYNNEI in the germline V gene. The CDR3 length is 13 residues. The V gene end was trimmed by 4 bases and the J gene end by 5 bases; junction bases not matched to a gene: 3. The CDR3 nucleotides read TGTGCCAGCAGTGGGACAGGGTGGACTGAAGCTTTCTTT. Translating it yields CASSGTGWTEAFF.

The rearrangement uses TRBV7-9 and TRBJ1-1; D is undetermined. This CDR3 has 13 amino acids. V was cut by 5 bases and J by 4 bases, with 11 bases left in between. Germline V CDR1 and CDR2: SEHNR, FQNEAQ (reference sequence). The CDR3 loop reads CASSPVMPTEAFF. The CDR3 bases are TGTGCCAGCAGCCCGGTCATGCCCACTGAAGCTTTCTTT.

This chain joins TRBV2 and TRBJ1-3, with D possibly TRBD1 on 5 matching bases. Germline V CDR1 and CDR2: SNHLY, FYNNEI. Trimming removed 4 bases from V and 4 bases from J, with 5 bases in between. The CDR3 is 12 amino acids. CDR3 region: CASSGQGNTIYF. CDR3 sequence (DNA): TGTGCCAGCAGTGGACAGGGAAACACCATATATTTT. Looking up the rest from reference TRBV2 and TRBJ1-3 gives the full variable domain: EPEVTQTPSHQVTQMGQEVILRCVPISNHLYFYWYRQILGQKVEFLVSFYNNEISEKSEIFDDQFSVERPDGSNFTLKIRSTKLEDSAMYFCASSGQGNTIYFGEGSWLTVV.

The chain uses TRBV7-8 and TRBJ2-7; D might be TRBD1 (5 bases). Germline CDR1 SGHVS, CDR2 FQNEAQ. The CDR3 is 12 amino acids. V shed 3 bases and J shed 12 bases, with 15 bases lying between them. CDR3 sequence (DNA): TGTGCCAGCAGCTTTTGGATAGGACAAAGGTACTTC. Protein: CASSFWIGQRYF.

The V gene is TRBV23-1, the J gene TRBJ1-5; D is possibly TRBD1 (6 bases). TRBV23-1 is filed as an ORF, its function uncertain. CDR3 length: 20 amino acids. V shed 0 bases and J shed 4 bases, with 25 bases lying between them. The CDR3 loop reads CASSQSPTILEDRQNQPQHF. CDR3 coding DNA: TGCGCCAGCAGTCAATCGCCCACGATATTGGAGGACAGACAAAATCAGCCCCAGCATTTT.

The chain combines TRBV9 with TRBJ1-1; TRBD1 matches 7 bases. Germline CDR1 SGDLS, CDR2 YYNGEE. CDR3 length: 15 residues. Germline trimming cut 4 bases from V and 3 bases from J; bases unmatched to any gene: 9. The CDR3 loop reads CASSPREGAYTEAFF. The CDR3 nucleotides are TGTGCCAGCAGCCCCCGAGAGGGGGCGTACACTGAAGCTTTCTTT.

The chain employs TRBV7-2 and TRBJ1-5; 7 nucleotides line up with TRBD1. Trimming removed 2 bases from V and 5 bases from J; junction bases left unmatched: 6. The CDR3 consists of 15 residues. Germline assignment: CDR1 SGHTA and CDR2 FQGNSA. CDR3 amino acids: CASSLFRDRDQPQHF. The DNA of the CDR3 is TGTGCCAGCAGCTTATTCCGGGACAGAGATCAGCCCCAGCATTTT. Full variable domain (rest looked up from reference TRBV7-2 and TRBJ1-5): GAGVSQSPSNKVTEKGKDVELRCDPISGHTALYWYRQSLGQGLEFLIYFQGNSAPDKSGLPSDRFSAERTGGSVSTLTIQRTQQEDSAVYLCASSLFRDRDQPQHFGDGTRLSIL.

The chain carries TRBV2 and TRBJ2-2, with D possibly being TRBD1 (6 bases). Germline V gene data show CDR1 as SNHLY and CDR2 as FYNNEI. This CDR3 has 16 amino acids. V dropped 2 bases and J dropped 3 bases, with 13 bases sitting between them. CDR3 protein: CASSENLGADTGELFF. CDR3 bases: TGTGCCAGCAGTGAAAACTTGGGGGCCGACACCGGGGAGCTGTTTTTT.

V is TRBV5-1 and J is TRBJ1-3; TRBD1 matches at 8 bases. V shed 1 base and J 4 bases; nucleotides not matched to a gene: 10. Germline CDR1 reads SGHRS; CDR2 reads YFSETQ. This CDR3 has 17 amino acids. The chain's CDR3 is CASSLFSDRAAGNTIYF. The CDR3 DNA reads TGCGCCAGCAGCTTGTTCTCGGACAGGGCAGCGGGAAACACCATATATTTT. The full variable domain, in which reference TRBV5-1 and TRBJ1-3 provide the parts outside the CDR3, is KAGVTQTPRYLIKTRGQQVTLSCSPISGHRSVSWYQQTPGQGLQFLFEYFSETQRNKGNFPGRFSGRQFSNSRSEMNVSTLELGDSALYLCASSLFSDRAAGNTIYFGEGSWLTVV.

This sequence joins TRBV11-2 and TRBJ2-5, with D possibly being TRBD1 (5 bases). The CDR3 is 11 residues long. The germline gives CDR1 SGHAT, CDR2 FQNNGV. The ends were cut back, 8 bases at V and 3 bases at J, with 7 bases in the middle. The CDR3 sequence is CASGREETQYF. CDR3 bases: TGTGCCAGCGGCAGGGAAGAGACCCAGTACTTC.

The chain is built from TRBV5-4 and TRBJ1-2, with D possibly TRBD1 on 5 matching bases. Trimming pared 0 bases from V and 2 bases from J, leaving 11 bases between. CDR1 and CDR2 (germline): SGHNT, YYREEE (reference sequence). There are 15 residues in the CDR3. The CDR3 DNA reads TGTGCCAGCAGCTTGGACAGGTCTAGGAACTATGGCTACACCTTC. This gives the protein CASSLDRSRNYGYTF.

The DNA for the CDR3 is TGTGCCAGCAGTGGCGGTTGGGGGCTAACCTCCTATGGCTACACCTTC. Translated: CASSGGWGLTSYGYTF. This chain connects TRBV6-1 to TRBJ1-2; possible D gene TRBD1, 6 bases. Germline loops: CDR1 MNHNS, CDR2 SASEGT. CDR3 length: 16 amino acids. Trimming stripped 4 bases from V and 4 bases from J, with 19 bases between.

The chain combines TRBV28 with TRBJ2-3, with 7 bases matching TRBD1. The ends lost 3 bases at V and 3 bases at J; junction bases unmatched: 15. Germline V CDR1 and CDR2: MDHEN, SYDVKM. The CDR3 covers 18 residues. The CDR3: CASSLNHKRTGGTDTQYF. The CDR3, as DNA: TGTGCCAGCAGTTTGAATCATAAGAGGACAGGCGGTACAGATACGCAGTATTTT.

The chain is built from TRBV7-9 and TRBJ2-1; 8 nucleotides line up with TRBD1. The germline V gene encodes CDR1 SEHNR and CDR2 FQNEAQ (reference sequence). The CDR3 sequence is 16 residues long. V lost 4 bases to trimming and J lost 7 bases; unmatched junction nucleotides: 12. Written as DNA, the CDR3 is TGTGCCAGCAGCTCGTTCGGGACAGGCGTTAAAAATGAGCAGTTCTTC. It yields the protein CASSSFGTGVKNEQFF.

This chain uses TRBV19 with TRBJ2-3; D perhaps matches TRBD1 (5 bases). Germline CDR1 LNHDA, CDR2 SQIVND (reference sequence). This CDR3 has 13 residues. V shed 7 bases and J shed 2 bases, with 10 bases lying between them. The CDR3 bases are TGTGCCAGTACCCAGACAGTCACAGATACGCAGTATTTT. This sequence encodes CASTQTVTDTQYF.

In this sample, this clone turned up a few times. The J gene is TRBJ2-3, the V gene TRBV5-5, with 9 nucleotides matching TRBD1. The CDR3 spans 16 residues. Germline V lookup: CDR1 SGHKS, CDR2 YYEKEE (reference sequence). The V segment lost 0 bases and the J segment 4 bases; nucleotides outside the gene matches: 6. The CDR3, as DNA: TGTGCCAGCAGCTTGGAAGGGGGACAGGGACCAGATACGCAGTATTTT. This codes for CASSLEGGQGPDTQYF.

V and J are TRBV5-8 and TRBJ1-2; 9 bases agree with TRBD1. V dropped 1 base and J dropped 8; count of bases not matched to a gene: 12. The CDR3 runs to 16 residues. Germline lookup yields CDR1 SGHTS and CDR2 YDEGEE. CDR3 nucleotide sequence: TGTGCCAGCAGCTTGAGGGACAGGGCTGTTCCGGGAGGCTACACCTTC. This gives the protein CASSLRDRAVPGGYTF.